These T cell receptor beta chains were read from a single sample in a study of T-cell memory formation after mild COVID-19. TCRdb re-called the 5' RACE reads with MiXCR, one entry per CDR3 protein. The sample has 350,000 to 500,000 distinct CDR3 sequences, 15% to 25% seen once; the top ten hold approximately 8.1%. Sequences were obtained from PBMCs or a T cell subset sorted from them (not recorded which). These receptors were collected from an adult woman who had mild COVID-19 (a few samples of this study predate the infection). Cell type and time point are not known. Both conserved end residues are part of each CDR3. The D gene is left open where the match is weak. Part of the rows lack a size; the others show once, few, many or a class for expanded clones.

TRBJ2-1 few TRBV20-1 . CSARDDSYNEQFF TGCAGTGCTAGAGATGACAGTTACAATGAGCAGTTCTTC
TRBJ2-2 few TRBV24-1 TRBD2 CATPKGTSRTGELFF TGTGCCACCCCAAAGGGGACTAGCAGAACCGGGGAGCTGTTTTTT
TRBJ2-1 . TRBV18 TRBD2 CASSLQRGGNEQFF TGTGCCAGCTCACTCCAGCGGGGTGGGAATGAGCAGTTCTTC
TRBJ1-1 few TRBV7-9 . CASSFNRALNTEAFF TGTGCCAGCAGCTTCAACAGGGCCCTGAACACTGAAGCTTTCTTT
TRBJ1-2 few TRBV12-3/TRBV12-4 . CASRVTTENYGYTF TGTGCCAGCAGAGTGACGACAGAGAACTATGGCTACACCTTC
TRBJ2-5 . TRBV5-1 TRBD1 CASSFQQGQQETQYF TGCGCCAGCAGCTTCCAGCAGGGACAGCAAGAGACCCAGTACTTC
TRBJ2-1 . TRBV6-5 TRBD2 CASSYSKSGRLNNEQFF TGTGCCAGCAGTTACTCAAAAAGCGGGAGATTAAACAATGAGCAGTTCTTC
TRBJ1-4 few TRBV3-1 . CASSPYAGKEGGKLFF TGTGCCAGCAGCCCTTATGCCGGGAAAGAAGGAGGAAAACTGTTTTTT
TRBJ2-7 few TRBV18 . CASSPPGLARSTEQYF TGTGCCAGCTCACCTCCTGGACTTGCTCGCTCTACGGAGCAGTACTTC
TRBJ1-2 once TRBV12-3/TRBV12-4 TRBD1 CASSETGWDYGYTF TGTGCCAGCAGTGAGACAGGGTGGGACTATGGCTACACCTTC
TRBJ2-5 few TRBV3-1 TRBD2 CASSRSGRVQETQYF TGTGCCAGCAGCCGGAGCGGGAGAGTTCAAGAGACCCAGTACTTC
TRBJ1-1 few TRBV20-1 TRBD1 CSARDGTVNTEAFF TGCAGTGCTAGAGATGGGACAGTGAACACTGAAGCTTTCTTT
TRBJ2-1 few TRBV10-3 TRBD2 CAITGDRVAGARDNEQFF TGTGCCATCACCGGGGACCGAGTAGCGGGAGCTAGGGACAATGAGCAGTTCTTC
TRBJ2-3 few TRBV20-1 . CSARDPRADTQYF TGCAGTGCTAGAGATCCACGGGCAGATACGCAGTATTTT
TRBJ1-1 few TRBV5-8 TRBD1 CASRQTGGADTEAFF TGTGCCAGCAGGCAGACAGGGGGCGCGGACACTGAAGCTTTCTTT
TRBJ2-1 . TRBV20-1 . CSASGGDNEQFF TGCAGTGCTAGCGGTGGGGACAATGAGCAGTTCTTC
TRBJ1-2 . TRBV7-9 . CASSLVRELNYGYTF TGTGCCAGCAGCTTAGTAAGGGAATTAAACTATGGCTACACCTTC
TRBJ2-1 few TRBV7-9 TRBD1 CASSLFGTAQINEQFF TGTGCCAGCAGCTTATTTGGGACAGCCCAAATCAATGAGCAGTTCTTC
TRBJ2-5 few TRBV12-3/TRBV12-4 TRBD1 CASSRLTGGGTQYF TGTGCCAGCAGTCGACTAACAGGGGGAGGGACCCAGTACTTC
TRBJ2-1 . TRBV9 . CASSPWGEIYNEQFF TGTGCCAGCAGCCCCTGGGGGGAGATCTACAATGAGCAGTTCTTC
TRBJ1-6 . TRBV5-6 . CASSEDYNSPLHF TGTGCCAGCAGCGAGGATTATAATTCACCCCTCCACTTT
TRBJ2-5 few TRBV4-1 . CASSHPGETQYF TGCGCCAGCAGCCATCCCGGTGAGACCCAGTACTTC
TRBJ2-7 few TRBV14 TRBD1 CASSQARQGSYEQYF TGTGCCAGCAGCCAAGCCAGACAGGGCTCCTACGAGCAGTACTTC
TRBJ1-1 . TRBV7-2 . CASSPVGTFMNTEAFF TGTGCCAGCAGCCCAGTGGGGACATTCATGAACACTGAAGCTTTCTTT
TRBJ2-1 many TRBV5-1 TRBD2 CASSPGLAGTYNEQFF TGCGCCAGCAGCCCCGGACTAGCGGGTACCTACAATGAGCAGTTCTTC
TRBJ1-5 . TRBV12-3/TRBV12-4 TRBD1 CASSQGRGDQPQHF TGTGCCAGCAGTCAGGGCAGGGGGGACCAGCCCCAGCATTTT
TRBJ1-5 few TRBV10-3 TRBD1 CASSGQGGNQPQHF TGTGCCAGCTCCGGACAGGGCGGGAATCAGCCCCAGCATTTT
TRBJ1-6 . TRBV9 . CASSVRGDESSPLHF TGTGCCAGCAGCGTTCGGGGGGACGAATCTTCACCCCTCCACTTT
TRBJ1-2 many TRBV12-3/TRBV12-4 . CASSPTGFVGYTF TGTGCCAGCAGCCCCACAGGGTTTGTTGGCTACACCTTC
TRBJ1-5 . TRBV12-3/TRBV12-4 . CASSLMVNQPQHF TGTGCCAGCAGTTTAATGGTAAATCAGCCCCAGCATTTT
TRBJ1-1 many TRBV10-3 . CAISETVNTEAFF TGTGCCATCAGTGAGACAGTGAACACTGAAGCTTTCTTT
TRBJ1-1 few TRBV18 TRBD1 CASSNNRGNTEAFF TGTGCCAGCTCAAACAACAGGGGGAACACTGAAGCTTTCTTT
TRBJ2-1 few TRBV24-1 TRBD1 CATSDEGQGREQFF TGTGCCACCAGTGATGAGGGACAGGGGAGGGAGCAGTTCTTC
TRBJ2-2 . TRBV5-4 . CASSLGVRGFLTGELFF TGTGCCAGCAGTTTGGGAGTGAGGGGCTTTCTCACCGGGGAGCTGTTTTTT
TRBJ2-3 few TRBV7-2 . CASSLRKTSTDTQYF TGTGCCAGCAGCTTACGAAAGACTAGCACAGATACGCAGTATTTT
TRBJ2-7 . TRBV7-2 TRBD2 CASSLGLRAGDYEQYF TGTGCCAGCAGCTTAGGATTGCGAGCGGGGGATTACGAGCAGTACTTC
TRBJ2-7 few TRBV7-2 . CASSLRQNTYEQYF TGTGCCAGCAGCTTGAGACAAAACACCTACGAGCAGTACTTC
TRBJ2-2 . TRBV6-6 . CASRTDRSNTGELFF TGTGCCAGCAGAACTGACAGGTCGAACACCGGGGAGCTGTTTTTT
TRBJ2-2 . TRBV24-1 TRBD2 CATSDLPWTSGEDGELFF TGTGCCACCAGTGATTTGCCCTGGACTAGCGGGGAGGACGGGGAGCTGTTTTTT
TRBJ2-7 . TRBV12-3/TRBV12-4 TRBD2 CASTLGGLGEQYF TGTGCCAGCACCCTCGGAGGACTAGGGGAGCAGTACTTC
TRBJ2-5 few TRBV3-1 TRBD2 CASSQDQAGGLPGETQYF TGTGCCAGCAGCCAAGATCAGGCGGGAGGCCTCCCTGGAGAGACCCAGTACTTC
TRBJ2-3 . TRBV13 TRBD2 CASSLVSSGLAGGPTDTQYF TGTGCCAGCAGCTTAGTATCATCGGGACTAGCGGGAGGGCCCACAGATACGCAGTATTTT
TRBJ1-1 few TRBV27 . CANGGTGCGIGVNTEAFF TGTGCCAATGGCGGTACAGGGTGTGGGATTGGGGTGAACACTGAAGCTTTCTTT
TRBJ2-7 few TRBV7-9 . CASSLVIPHSYEQYF TGTGCCAGCAGCTTAGTAATCCCCCACTCCTACGAGCAGTACTTC
TRBJ2-5 . TRBV20-1 TRBD1 CSGTGGAQETQYF TGCAGTGGGACAGGGGGAGCTCAAGAGACCCAGTACTTC